This T cell receptor (beta chain) was sequenced during a study of cytomegalovirus exposure and HLA in healthy donors (dated by TCRdb to the late 2010s). At the level of the whole study: According to an earlier analysis of 587 of the donors, about 180 million T cells yielded 90 million to 140 million unique TCR beta sequences and around 300 Gb of sequence data. Approximately 310 gigabases of sequencing data and about 92 million unique TCR sequences made up an early release that covered 500 to 700 HLA-typed donors. Among the roughly 380 genotyped donors, around 81% belonged to the genetic ancestry cluster associated with self-reported Caucasian donors. The study aimed to test whether signatures of past pathogen exposure could be identified by cataloging public T cell receptors. The study used immunosequencing to profile the T cell repertoires of 670 or so subjects and linked those repertoires to cytomegalovirus serostatus. Along with the approximately 700-subject first cohort, a separate validation cohort of around 120 different subjects was used. The study combined high-throughput TCR immunosequencing, statistical association of individual TCRs with disease status, and machine learning to predict cytomegalovirus infection status. A later analysis re-examined previously published TCR beta repertoires from 600 to 700 donors and added high-resolution HLA genotyping to investigate patterns of TCR occurrence. Rather than using new phenotypic data, the later analysis identified candidate immune exposures from TCR beta sequences and from how often those sequences occurred across donors. To decide whether each TCR beta V gene segment behaved as functional or pseudogenic, an earlier analysis of 587 of the donors relied on high-throughput TCR beta sequencing. Alongside the repertoire data, information on donor age, sex, ethnicity and CMV serostatus was compiled. Genome-wide SNP genotypes for about three fifths of the roughly 670 donors were used in a later genetic analysis, which treated that subset as a discovery cohort. All discovery cohort repertoires had been generated on a single sequencing platform. Class I and class II HLA loci were covered by the typing at four-digit resolution. The number of typed donors differed by locus: roughly 620-640 for A, B, C, DRB1 and DQB1; some 500 for DQA1; about 600 for DPA1; and some 470 for DPB1. Four to six DR-DQ haplotypes were handled as single units for association and clustering, since linkage in the cohort was strong. Among 300 to 450 genotyped donors of the cohort, an average of roughly 240,000 unique TCR beta nucleotide sequences were sequenced per donor, roughly 18% of them non-productive. General study outcomes and caveats: In this cohort, only TCR beta chains were sequenced, and detectable features were limited by the absence of alpha or paired-chain data. When HLA alleles, especially DR and DQ, strongly co-occurred, TCR associations were difficult to assign to individual alleles. A later genetic analysis associated a missense DCLRE1C variant with V-gene and J-gene trimming of TCR beta chains, and an independent cohort replicated the association. A later analysis reported that several top co-occurrence clusters appeared linked to parvovirus B19, influenza, CMV and Epstein-Barr virus. A cluster of highly shared sequence variants was judged likely to be a technical artifact of the sequencing pipeline. In a later genetic analysis, fewer N-insertions in productive TCRs were reported among donors in an Asian-associated ancestry cluster than the 666-donor mean. CMV serostatus was the only immune exposure information available for the cohort. It was suggested by the authors that the approach could potentially be generalized to other disease states and immunological phenotypes. Some IMGT-functional V segments, including TRBV6-2 and TRBV6-3, could not be told apart with the 87-base-pair reads, so those segments were excluded. A later analysis found that most CMV-associated TCR beta chains appeared HLA-restricted, with HLA associations seemingly driven largely by CMV exposure. A further reported finding was that TCR beta sequences accurately predicted the HLA-A and HLA-B alleles for most subjects in the first cohort. Because HLA typing was unavailable for some donors at each locus, only the typed subset was used in association tests. Broadly in line with IMGT annotations, most TCR beta V segments showed up in productive rearrangements about 87% or about 30% of the time in an earlier analysis of 587 of the donors. The classifier was reported to diagnose cytomegalovirus status with high specificity and sensitivity in both the original cohort and the validation cohort. Across donors, most TCR sequences were observed very rarely, whereas some public TCRs were present in many individuals. Linkage disequilibrium might explain the correlated functional status among segregating V segments, but an unknown experimental factor could not be excluded. In a later analysis, HLA-associated TCR beta chains showed more clonal expansion and lower generation probabilities than non-associated chains that were equally common. A later analysis found that TCR association rates varied across HLA loci, with DRB1 alleles showing the most associated TCRs and HLA-C alleles the fewest. A few of the identified cytomegalovirus-associated TCR beta chains were confirmed in vitro to be specific for cytomegalovirus antigens. The earlier analysis of 587 of the donors excluded 15 to 20 rarely observed V segments, including chromosome 9 orphons, because counts were too low. Sequencing depth was assumed to be roughly uniform across donors in the presence/absence analyses, though that assumption may not hold. A total of roughly 160 TCR beta chains were listed by the study as associated with cytomegalovirus. A later analysis associated 15,000 to 20,000 TCR beta sequences with specific HLA alleles at a false discovery rate of 0.05.

The library was produced with the immunoSEQ multiplex PCR assay. A mixture of 60 forward primers for TCR Vbeta segments and 13 reverse primers for TCR Jbeta segments was used in the multiplex PCR. A multiplex PCR assay on genomic DNA amplified the CDR3 region of rearranged TCR beta genes. On the Illumina HiSeq System, the amplified TCR beta libraries were sequenced as 87-base-pair reads. The paper's data handling went like this. Across the 600 to 700 repertoires, a later analysis counted roughly 77 million unique TCR beta chains, roughly 11 million of which were shared by at least two donors. A nearest-neighbor algorithm error-corrected the raw reads and collapsed the reads into unique sequences, merging closely related sequences to remove PCR and sequencing errors. To assign V, D and J gene segments, CDR3 sequences were aligned to IMGT reference sequences. For a sequence to be retained, a match of at least six nucleotides to both a V gene segment and a J gene segment was required. Rearrangements were classified as productive when the CDR3 lacked stop codons and remained in frame with V and J, and all other rearrangements were classified as non-productive. CDR3 was defined by IMGT convention, running from the second conserved V-encoded cysteine to the conserved J-encoded phenylalanine. The earlier analysis of fewer than 750 of the donors excluded sequences that lacked an unambiguous match to a single V gene segment. In an earlier analysis of 500 to 750 of the donors, V segments were called functional above 56.7% productive rearrangements and were called segregating when the between-donor standard deviation exceeded 5%. A statistical classification framework was developed to diagnose cytomegalovirus status using the catalog of TCR beta chain sequences. In a later analysis, TCR nucleotide sequences were compared against IMGT/GENE-DB human TR gene sequences so that V and J genes could be assigned. The TCRdist pipeline was used in a later analysis to assign CDR3 sequences and most-parsimonious VDJ recombination scenarios. A later analysis defined each TCR beta chain by its CDR3 amino acid sequence plus V-gene family, and excluded reads lacking a unique V-gene family. To address suspected cross-contamination and a sequencing artifact, a later analysis removed 592 highly shared, low-generation-probability nucleotide sequences. In a later analysis, a clonal expansion index for each public chain was calculated from normalized within-repertoire ranks of inferred template counts. Generation probabilities in a later analysis came from a VDJ recombination model fitted to out-of-frame rearrangements, and those results were checked against IGoR. In a later analysis, TCR-TCR, TCR-HLA and TCR-CMV co-occurrence was scored with hypergeometric tests, and a repertoire-size bias correction was applied to TCR pairs. False discovery rates were estimated in a later analysis by permuting HLA or CMV assignments 20 times. A later analysis grouped co-occurring TCRs with DBSCAN, adding TCRdist sequence similarity when clustering within HLA-allele-positive subsets. Repertoires with fewer than 30,000 or more than 120,000 public chains, plus five repertoires with anomalous nucleotide sharing, were excluded from co-occurrence clustering. TCRdb re-hosts the immuneACCESS table, in-frame sequences only. Its copies lack some clones; in the studies checked, an unresolved V gene accounts for under half of them, and the cause for the rest is not known. The V and J calls and clone size were taken over from that table, and D and trimming were inferred from the DNA. This sample holds about 100,000 clones; approximately 79% were observed only once. Roughly 19% of the sample belongs to the ten largest clones.

The cohort comprised under 700 healthy bone marrow donors. All cohort members were sampled while nominally healthy, although unrecorded immune exposures were likely present. The donor tested CMV seropositive, placing the donor among the 289 seropositive members of the cohort. A peripheral blood sample was provided by each donor, and peripheral blood mononuclear cells were used for TCR beta sequencing. Genomic DNA was extracted from the blood cell samples with the Qiagen DNeasy Blood Extraction Kit. Note on this clone: The target of this receptor is not known. Base qualities were left out, and no much larger clone turns up one base away.

The CDR3 goes from the cysteine to the phenylalanine over 12 residues. Only the CDR3 DNA stays, 36 bases, in frame from base 1. As encoded in the germline V gene, CDR1 is SQVTM while CDR2 is ANQGSEA. The germline ends are 13 bases apart after V is trimmed by 4 bases and J by 7 bases. Here the chain combines TRBV29-1 and TRBJ1-1; no D segment can be confidently identified. This TCR derives from an older woman in good health and CMV-seropositive. Sequencing input: PBMCs. In nucleotides, the sequence is TGCAGCGTTGTATCCCCGCTCGGTGAAGCTTTCTTT. Its coded protein is CSVVSPLGEAFF.